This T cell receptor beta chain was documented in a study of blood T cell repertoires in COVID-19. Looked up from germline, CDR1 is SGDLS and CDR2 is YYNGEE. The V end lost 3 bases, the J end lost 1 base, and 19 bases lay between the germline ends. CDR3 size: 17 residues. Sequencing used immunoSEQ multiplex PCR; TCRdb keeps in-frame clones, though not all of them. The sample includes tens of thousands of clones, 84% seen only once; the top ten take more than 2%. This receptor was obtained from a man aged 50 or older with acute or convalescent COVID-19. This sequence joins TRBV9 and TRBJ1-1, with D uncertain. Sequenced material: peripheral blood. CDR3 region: CASSDTLTSRGNTEAFF. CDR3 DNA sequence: TGTGCCAGCAGCGATACCCTTACCAGCCGGGGGAACACTGAAGCTTTCTTT.